Included here is one T cell receptor beta chain sequence, with context. These data originate in a study of blood T cell repertoires in COVID-19. Across the study: In each case, the material was cDNA or gDNA derived from T cells, B-cell-depleted T cells, or PBMCs.

The CDR3 consists of 16 residues. The V gene end was trimmed by 4 bases and the J gene end by 2 bases; junction bases not matched to a gene: 11. Germline loops: CDR1 SQVTM, CDR2 ANQGSEA. TCRdb keeps only in-frame clones here, not all; method: immunoSEQ multiplex PCR. The sample records some 200,000 clones, about 85% being singletons. The sequence derives from a middle-aged man who had recovered from COVID-19. Source material: peripheral blood. The V and J genes are TRBV29-1 and TRBJ1-5; 7 nucleotides line up with TRBD1. CDR3 nucleotide sequence: TGCAGCGTTGGTTTGACAGGGTCTTGGGGCAATCAGCCCCAGCATTTT. Amino acid sequence: CSVGLTGSWGNQPQHF.